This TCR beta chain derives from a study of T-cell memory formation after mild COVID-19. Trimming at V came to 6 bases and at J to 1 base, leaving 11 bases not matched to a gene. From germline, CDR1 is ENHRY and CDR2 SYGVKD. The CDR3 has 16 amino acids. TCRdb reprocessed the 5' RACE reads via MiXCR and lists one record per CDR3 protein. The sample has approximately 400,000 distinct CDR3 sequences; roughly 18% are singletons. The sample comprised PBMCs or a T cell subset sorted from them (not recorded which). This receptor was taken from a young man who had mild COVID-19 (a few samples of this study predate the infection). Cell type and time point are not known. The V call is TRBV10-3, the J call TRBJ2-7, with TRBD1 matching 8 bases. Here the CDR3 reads CAISDTAGTGSYEQYF. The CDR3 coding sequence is TGTGCCATCAGCGACACGGCCGGGACAGGTTCCTACGAGCAGTACTTC.